Reported below is one T cell receptor beta chain. Its specificity is unknown. A read error may account for a junction end that differs from germline. A constant-region primer served to make TCR beta cDNA from around 540 ng total RNA. Libraries for TCR beta were built through three nested multiplex PCR rounds, which together made up a slightly modified ARM-PCR procedure. The first two PCR rounds used TRBV1-TRBV30 forward primers with a C-beta reverse primer, roughly 10 cycles each. One entry per CDR3 protein results from TCRdb running MiXCR on the multiplex PCR reads. Of 95,000 to 150,000 distinct CDR3 sequences listed, approximately 64% are singletons. The source material, 20-30 mg of unsorted bulk tissue, was used to co-extract RNA and DNA. Sampling of every tumor involved five separate regions. These included the tumor centre. These data belong to a study of tumor-infiltrating lymphocytes in primary liver carcinoma. Overall study context: Patients, male and female, were 30 to 69 years old.

The germline gives CDR1 SGHAT, CDR2 FQNNGV. This CDR3 has 12 amino acids. Notes on the study in general: Tumor region pairs overlapped more than did tumor-adjacent and tumor-blood pairs. Only about 7.5-24% of top clones showed up in all five tumor regions.

Sample: liver tumor tissue from sampling region 3. Indicated subset: tumor region T3, left-lateral pole. This receptor was identified in a woman aged 55 to 70 with primary liver carcinoma and hepatitis B virus infection. This sequence joins TRBV11-2 and TRBJ2-1; unclear D gene. In DNA form, the CDR3 reads TGTGCCAGCGGCTTAGGTAAAAATGAGCTGTTCTTC. Protein product: CASGLGKNELFF.